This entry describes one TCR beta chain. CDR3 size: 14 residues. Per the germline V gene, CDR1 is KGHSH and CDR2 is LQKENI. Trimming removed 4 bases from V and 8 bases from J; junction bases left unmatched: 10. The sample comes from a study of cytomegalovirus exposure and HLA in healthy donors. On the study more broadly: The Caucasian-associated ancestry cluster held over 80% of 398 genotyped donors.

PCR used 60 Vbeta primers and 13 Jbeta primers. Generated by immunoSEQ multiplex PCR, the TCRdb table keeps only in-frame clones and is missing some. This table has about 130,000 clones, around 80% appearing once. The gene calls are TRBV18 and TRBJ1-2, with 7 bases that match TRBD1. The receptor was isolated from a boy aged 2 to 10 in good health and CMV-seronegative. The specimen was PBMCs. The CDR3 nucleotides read TGTGCCAGCTCACGTCAGGGGACAGAGGACGGCTACACCTTC. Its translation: CASSRQGTEDGYTF.